Listed below are T cell receptor beta chains from one sample, sequenced in a study of blood T cell repertoires in COVID-19. Repertoires were generated with immunoSEQ multiplex PCR, while TCRdb's copy carries only in-frame clones and drops some. The sample shows about 170,000 clones, 65% to 85% of them seen only once. Sequences were obtained from peripheral blood. The receptors stem from a man aged 65 to 85 with active or convalescent COVID-19. Both conserved end residues are part of each CDR3. The D gene is left open where the match is weak. Size is stated for part of the rows, as once, few or many counts, or as a class when the clone is expanded.

v_call: TRBV4-1; clone_size: .; j_call: TRBJ2-5; d_call: TRBD2; cdr3_nt: TGCGCCAGCAGCAAAGGGGGTAGCGGGAGACCACAAGAGACCCAGTACTTC; cdr3_aa: CASSKGGSGRPQETQYF
v_call: TRBV18; clone_size: .; j_call: TRBJ1-6; d_call: TRBD1; cdr3_nt: TGTGCCAGCTCAGCGACAGGGGATAATTCACCCCTCCACTTT; cdr3_aa: CASSATGDNSPLHF
v_call: TRBV5-1; clone_size: .; j_call: TRBJ2-7; d_call: .; cdr3_nt: TGCGCCAGCACCCGGAGCACAGGCTTCTCCTACGAGCAGTACTTC; cdr3_aa: CASTRSTGFSYEQYF
v_call: TRBV28; clone_size: once; j_call: TRBJ1-2; d_call: TRBD1; cdr3_nt: TGTGCCAGCAGATCCAGGGGGGACCCTCGGAGTTGGTCTGGCTACACCTTC; cdr3_aa: CASRSRGDPRSWSGYTF
v_call: TRBV4-1; clone_size: .; j_call: TRBJ1-1; d_call: .; cdr3_nt: TGCGCCAGCAGCCAAGATCCAGGGGACACTGAAGCTTTCTTT; cdr3_aa: CASSQDPGDTEAFF
v_call: TRBV7-2; clone_size: few; j_call: TRBJ2-2; d_call: .; cdr3_nt: TGTGCCAGCAGCCCCAGACAGGCAACCGGGGAGCTGTTTTTT; cdr3_aa: CASSPRQATGELFF
v_call: TRBV18; clone_size: .; j_call: TRBJ1-1; d_call: .; cdr3_nt: TGTGCCAGCTCACCGTCTAGGGGGACGGTGGACACTGAAGCTTTCTTT; cdr3_aa: CASSPSRGTVDTEAFF
v_call: TRBV28; clone_size: .; j_call: TRBJ1-1; d_call: .; cdr3_nt: TGTGCCAGCAGTAAGGCGGGCCTTAACACTGAAGCTTTCTTT; cdr3_aa: CASSKAGLNTEAFF
v_call: TRBV18; clone_size: .; j_call: TRBJ1-1; d_call: .; cdr3_nt: TGTGCCAGCTCACCGATAACAGGGAGGAACACTGAAGCTTTCTTT; cdr3_aa: CASSPITGRNTEAFF
v_call: TRBV7-3; clone_size: once; j_call: TRBJ2-7; d_call: TRBD1; cdr3_nt: TGTGCCAGCAGCTATGGGACAGTTCCTTCCTACGAGCAGTACTTC; cdr3_aa: CASSYGTVPSYEQYF
v_call: TRBV5-4; clone_size: .; j_call: TRBJ1-4; d_call: TRBD1; cdr3_nt: TGTGCCAGCAGCTACAGGGGGCTTGATGAAAAACTGTTTTTT; cdr3_aa: CASSYRGLDEKLFF
v_call: TRBV27; clone_size: .; j_call: TRBJ1-5; d_call: TRBD1; cdr3_nt: TGTGCCAGCAGTCCGGGACAGGGACATCAGCCCCAGCATTTT; cdr3_aa: CASSPGQGHQPQHF
v_call: TRBV7-2; clone_size: .; j_call: TRBJ1-4; d_call: TRBD1; cdr3_nt: TGTGCCAGCAGCCTGATGGGACAGAGAAATGAAAAACTGTTTTTT; cdr3_aa: CASSLMGQRNEKLFF
v_call: TRBV18; clone_size: .; j_call: TRBJ1-2; d_call: .; cdr3_nt: TGTGCCAGCTCACTCCAGGGGCTTTCTTATGGCTACACCTTC; cdr3_aa: CASSLQGLSYGYTF
v_call: TRBV2; clone_size: .; j_call: TRBJ1-6; d_call: .; cdr3_nt: TGTGCCAGCAGTGGACAGCCAAAGCAGAATTCACCCCTCCACTTT; cdr3_aa: CASSGQPKQNSPLHF
v_call: TRBV3-1/TRBV3-2; clone_size: .; j_call: TRBJ1-5; d_call: .; cdr3_nt: TGTGCCAGCAGCCAGGGCTTTGGGGGGGTTCAGCCCCAGCATTTT; cdr3_aa: CASSQGFGGVQPQHF
v_call: TRBV6-5; clone_size: .; j_call: TRBJ2-7; d_call: .; cdr3_nt: TGTGCCAGCAGTTTACACACGCAAGAGCAGTACTTC; cdr3_aa: CASSLHTQEQYF
v_call: TRBV24-1; clone_size: .; j_call: TRBJ2-5; d_call: TRBD1; cdr3_nt: TGTGCCACCAGTGAGCTTTTTCCGGGACAGGGGAAAGAGACCCAGTACTTC; cdr3_aa: CATSELFPGQGKETQYF
v_call: TRBV7-9; clone_size: .; j_call: TRBJ1-5; d_call: TRBD1; cdr3_nt: TGTGCCAGCAGCCCGGGACAGGGCAATCAGCCCCAGCATTTT; cdr3_aa: CASSPGQGNQPQHF
v_call: TRBV5-1; clone_size: once; j_call: TRBJ2-1; d_call: .; cdr3_nt: TGCGCCAGCAGCTTGGACACCCGATCCTACAATGAGCAGTTCTTC; cdr3_aa: CASSLDTRSYNEQFF
v_call: TRBV5-1; clone_size: .; j_call: TRBJ2-2; d_call: .; cdr3_nt: TGCGCCAGCCGCGGAGATATCACCGGGGAGCTGTTTTTT; cdr3_aa: CASRGDITGELFF
v_call: TRBV27; clone_size: .; j_call: TRBJ2-7; d_call: .; cdr3_nt: TGTGCCAGCAGTTCCCCGCCGGCATCCCAGGGGGAGCAGTACTTC; cdr3_aa: CASSSPPASQGEQYF
v_call: TRBV18; clone_size: .; j_call: TRBJ2-5; d_call: TRBD1; cdr3_nt: TGTGCCAGCTCACCGGCCGGGACAGGGAGGCAGACCCAGTACTTC; cdr3_aa: CASSPAGTGRQTQYF
v_call: TRBV5-8; clone_size: .; j_call: TRBJ2-7; d_call: TRBD2; cdr3_nt: TGTGCCAGCAGCTTGGGCTCGGGGAGGGGATTCACCTACGAGCAGTACTTC; cdr3_aa: CASSLGSGRGFTYEQYF
v_call: TRBV12-5; clone_size: .; j_call: TRBJ2-7; d_call: .; cdr3_nt: TGTGCTAGTGGTTTGGGAGACAGTAGATCCTACGAGCAGTACTTC; cdr3_aa: CASGLGDSRSYEQYF
v_call: TRBV5-1; clone_size: .; j_call: TRBJ2-5; d_call: .; cdr3_nt: TGCGCCAGCAGCACGAGCGGCAAAGAGACCCAGTACTTC; cdr3_aa: CASSTSGKETQYF
v_call: TRBV27; clone_size: few; j_call: TRBJ1-1; d_call: .; cdr3_nt: TGTGCCAGCAGTCAAAGTTGGGCTATGAACACTGAAGCTTTCTTT; cdr3_aa: CASSQSWAMNTEAFF
v_call: TRBV7-8; clone_size: .; j_call: TRBJ2-7; d_call: TRBD2; cdr3_nt: TGTGCCAGCAGCACCGGAGGGACTAGCGGCACCTACGAGCAGTACTTC; cdr3_aa: CASSTGGTSGTYEQYF
v_call: TRBV6-5; clone_size: .; j_call: TRBJ1-2; d_call: .; cdr3_nt: TGTGCCAGCAGTTACTCGTTAGACTATGGCTACACCTTC; cdr3_aa: CASSYSLDYGYTF
v_call: TRBV7-2; clone_size: .; j_call: TRBJ2-7; d_call: TRBD2; cdr3_nt: TGTGCCAGCAGCTTATTGTCGGGCCTAGCGGTACGATACGAGCAGTACTTC; cdr3_aa: CASSLLSGLAVRYEQYF
v_call: TRBV3-1/TRBV3-2; clone_size: once; j_call: TRBJ2-3; d_call: .; cdr3_nt: TGTGCCAGCAGCCTCGTGCTGGGTCCCCGGGGAGATACGCAGTATTTT; cdr3_aa: CASSLVLGPRGDTQYF
v_call: TRBV2; clone_size: .; j_call: TRBJ2-1; d_call: TRBD1; cdr3_nt: TGTGCCAGCAGTGAGGCCAGGACAGGGGGCGGCTACAATGAGCAGTTCTTC; cdr3_aa: CASSEARTGGGYNEQFF
v_call: TRBV11-2; clone_size: many; j_call: TRBJ1-1; d_call: .; cdr3_nt: TGTGCCAGCAGCCAAATGCGGCTGAACACTGAAGCTTTCTTT; cdr3_aa: CASSQMRLNTEAFF
v_call: TRBV15; clone_size: .; j_call: TRBJ1-1; d_call: .; cdr3_nt: TGTGCCACCAGCTTTGACCCGAGGGTGGGCTCTGAAGCTTTCTTT; cdr3_aa: CATSFDPRVGSEAFF
v_call: TRBV4-1; clone_size: .; j_call: TRBJ2-3; d_call: TRBD1; cdr3_nt: TGCGCCAGCAGCCAAGAGGGAGGACAGGGTATGAGAACAGATACGCAGTATTTT; cdr3_aa: CASSQEGGQGMRTDTQYF
v_call: TRBV27; clone_size: .; j_call: TRBJ1-4; d_call: TRBD1; cdr3_nt: TGTGCCAGCAGTGGTGTAGCAGGGGGCTGGGCAACTAATGAAAAACTGTTTTTT; cdr3_aa: CASSGVAGGWATNEKLFF
v_call: TRBV19; clone_size: .; j_call: TRBJ1-5; d_call: .; cdr3_nt: TGTGCCAGTAGTAGACACAGTCCTAATAGCAATCAGCCCCAGCATTTT; cdr3_aa: CASSRHSPNSNQPQHF
v_call: TRBV5-4; clone_size: .; j_call: TRBJ1-1; d_call: TRBD1; cdr3_nt: TGTGCCAGCAGCCCCGGGGACAGACCGTCTGAAGCTTTCTTT; cdr3_aa: CASSPGDRPSEAFF
v_call: TRBV9; clone_size: .; j_call: TRBJ2-3; d_call: TRBD2; cdr3_nt: TGTGCCAGCAGCGGACTAGCGGGAGGGCCAGGTACGCAGTATTTT; cdr3_aa: CASSGLAGGPGTQYF
v_call: TRBV5-8; clone_size: .; j_call: TRBJ2-7; d_call: .; cdr3_nt: TGTGCCAGCAGCTTGGGATATCAGACCTACGAGCAGTACTTC; cdr3_aa: CASSLGYQTYEQYF